This T cell receptor (beta chain) emerged from a study of beta chain features in type 1 diabetes. Study results and caveats: The question left open here concerned HLA type influencing TCRB rearrangement.

From germline, CDR1 is MDHEN and CDR2 SYDVKM. This CDR3 has 13 residues. V was trimmed by 10 bases and J by 2 bases, leaving 15 bases between them. This clone appeared a few times. The antigen is not known. A single heparinised blood sample, averaging approximately 0.12 L, was obtained per donor. A sort by CD45RO/CCR7/CD25/CD127/CD95/CD27 yielded CD4+ naive, central memory, regulatory and stem cell-like memory cells. Investigators reverse transcribed all isolated RNA, so they sequenced expressed TCRB transcripts. Clones were sequenced by immunoSEQ multiplex PCR, and TCRdb holds only the in-frame ones, with some missing. Among over 120,000 clones listed, about 10% were seen once.

The sequencing input was naive CD4+ T cells from blood. The clonotype comes from a man aged 18-30 years in good health. The V and J genes are TRBV28 and TRBJ2-7; unclear D gene. The CDR3 coding sequence is TGTGCCACCCATGTTCCAGAAGCCTACGAGCAGTACTTC. Translated, it gives CATHVPEAYEQYF.